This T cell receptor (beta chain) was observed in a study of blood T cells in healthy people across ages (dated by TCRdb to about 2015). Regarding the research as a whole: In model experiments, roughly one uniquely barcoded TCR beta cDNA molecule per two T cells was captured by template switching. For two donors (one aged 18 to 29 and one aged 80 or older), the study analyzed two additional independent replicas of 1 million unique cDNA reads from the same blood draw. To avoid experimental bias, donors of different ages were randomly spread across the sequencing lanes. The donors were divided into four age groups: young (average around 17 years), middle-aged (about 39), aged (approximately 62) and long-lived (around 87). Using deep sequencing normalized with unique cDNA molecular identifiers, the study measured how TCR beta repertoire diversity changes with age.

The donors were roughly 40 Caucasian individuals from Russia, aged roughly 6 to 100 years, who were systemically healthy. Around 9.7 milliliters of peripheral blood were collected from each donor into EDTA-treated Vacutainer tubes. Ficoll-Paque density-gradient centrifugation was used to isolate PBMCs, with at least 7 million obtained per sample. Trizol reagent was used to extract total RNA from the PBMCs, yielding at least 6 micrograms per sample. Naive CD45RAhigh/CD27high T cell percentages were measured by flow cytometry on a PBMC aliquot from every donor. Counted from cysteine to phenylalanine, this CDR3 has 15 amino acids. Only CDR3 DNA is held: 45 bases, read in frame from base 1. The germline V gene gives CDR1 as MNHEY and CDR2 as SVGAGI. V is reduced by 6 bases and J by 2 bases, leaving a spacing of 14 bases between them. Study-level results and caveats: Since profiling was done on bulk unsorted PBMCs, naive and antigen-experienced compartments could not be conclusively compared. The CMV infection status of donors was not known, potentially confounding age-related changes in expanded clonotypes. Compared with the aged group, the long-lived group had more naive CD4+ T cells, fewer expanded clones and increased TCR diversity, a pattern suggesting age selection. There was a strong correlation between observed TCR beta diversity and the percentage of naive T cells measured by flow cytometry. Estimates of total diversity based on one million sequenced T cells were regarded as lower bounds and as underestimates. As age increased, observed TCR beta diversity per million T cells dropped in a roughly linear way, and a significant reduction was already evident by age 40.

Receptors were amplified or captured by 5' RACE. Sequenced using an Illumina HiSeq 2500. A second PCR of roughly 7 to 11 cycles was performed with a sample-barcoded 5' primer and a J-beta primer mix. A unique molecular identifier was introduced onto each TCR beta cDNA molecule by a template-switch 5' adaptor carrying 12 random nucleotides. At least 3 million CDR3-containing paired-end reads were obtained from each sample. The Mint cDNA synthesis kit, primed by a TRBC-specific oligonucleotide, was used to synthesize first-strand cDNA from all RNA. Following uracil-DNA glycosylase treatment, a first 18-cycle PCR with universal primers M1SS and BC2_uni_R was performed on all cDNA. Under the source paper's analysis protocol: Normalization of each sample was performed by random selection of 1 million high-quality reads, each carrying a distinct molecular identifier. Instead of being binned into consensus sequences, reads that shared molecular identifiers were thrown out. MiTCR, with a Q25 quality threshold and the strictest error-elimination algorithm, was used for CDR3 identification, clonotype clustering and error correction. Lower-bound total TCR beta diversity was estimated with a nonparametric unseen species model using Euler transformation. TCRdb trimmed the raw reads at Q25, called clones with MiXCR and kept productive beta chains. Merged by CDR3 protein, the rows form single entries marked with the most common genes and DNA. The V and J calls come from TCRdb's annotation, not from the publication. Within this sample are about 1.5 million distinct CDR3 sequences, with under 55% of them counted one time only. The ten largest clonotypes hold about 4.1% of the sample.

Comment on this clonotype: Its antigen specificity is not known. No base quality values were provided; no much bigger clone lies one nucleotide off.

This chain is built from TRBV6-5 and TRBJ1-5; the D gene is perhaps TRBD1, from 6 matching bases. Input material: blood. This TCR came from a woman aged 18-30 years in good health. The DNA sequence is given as TGTGCCAGCAGAGGGGGGGGAGGGGGCAATCAGCCCCAGCATTTT. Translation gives CASRGGGGGNQPQHF.